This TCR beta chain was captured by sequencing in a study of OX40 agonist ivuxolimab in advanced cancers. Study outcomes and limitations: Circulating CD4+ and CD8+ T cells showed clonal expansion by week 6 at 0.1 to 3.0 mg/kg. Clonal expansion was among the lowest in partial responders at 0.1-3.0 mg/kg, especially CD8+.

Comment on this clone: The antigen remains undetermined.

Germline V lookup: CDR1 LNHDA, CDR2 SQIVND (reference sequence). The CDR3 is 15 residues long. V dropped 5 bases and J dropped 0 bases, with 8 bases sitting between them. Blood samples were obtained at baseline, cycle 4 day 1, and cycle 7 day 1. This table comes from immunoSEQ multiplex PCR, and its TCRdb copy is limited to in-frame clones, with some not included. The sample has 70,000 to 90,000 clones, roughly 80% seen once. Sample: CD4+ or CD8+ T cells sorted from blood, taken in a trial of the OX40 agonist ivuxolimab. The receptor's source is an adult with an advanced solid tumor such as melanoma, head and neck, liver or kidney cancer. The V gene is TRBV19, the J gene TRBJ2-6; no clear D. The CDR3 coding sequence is TGTGCCAGTAGTCGTGAAAGCTCTGGGGCCAACGTCCTGACTTTC. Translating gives CASSRESSGANVLTF.